Below, one T cell receptor beta chain is given with its context. Per the study methods: Estimated nucleated cell counts came from reference gene primer amplification. Libraries were prepared by immunoSEQ multiplex PCR; TCRdb keeps only in-frame clonotypes and omits some of them. The DNA was the basis for D and trimming; V, J and clone size are from that table. The table records around 200,000 clones, around 82% of them present only once. The sample originates from a study of blood T cell repertoires in COVID-19. About the study: The United States, Italy and Spain supplied acute and convalescent COVID-19 samples.

Germline V CDR1 and CDR2: LNHDA, SQIVND (reference sequence). V lost 10 bases to trimming and J lost 4 bases; unmatched junction nucleotides: 5. There are 15 residues in the CDR3. The rearrangement joins TRBV19 to TRBJ2-1; 15 nucleotides line up with TRBD2. This receptor was obtained from a man aged 50 or older with active or convalescent COVID-19. Sequencing was done on a sample of peripheral blood. The chain's CDR3 is CATWTSGRGYNEQFF. DNA of the CDR3: TGTGCCACCTGGACTAGCGGGAGGGGGTACAATGAGCAGTTCTTC.